The clone carrying this T cell receptor (beta chain) has ten or more counts. Its target is not known. From the multiplex PCR reads, TCRdb called clonotypes with MiXCR, one entry per CDR3 protein. The sample yields approximately 250,000 distinct CDR3 sequences, around 34% seen once. This specimen comes from a study of breast tumors, draining lymph nodes, adjacent tissues. Breast cancer patients provided tissue from their axillary draining lymph nodes. Overall study results and limits: Tumor repertoires ranked between lymph nodes and nontumor tissue in diversity, with V and J gene preferences. Data only fit, rather than demonstrated, lymph node origin of most tumor T cells. Findings are consistent with lymph node origin and intratumoral expansion of most tumor T cells.

The V end was cut by 7 bases, the J end by 1 base, with 14 bases between. Germline V gene data show CDR1 as SGHRS and CDR2 as YFSETQ. This CDR3 has 14 residues. This TCR derives from a female donor with breast cancer. Some clones in this sample may be carry-over from other donors' samples. The sample comprised axillary lymph node tissue. The chain joins TRBV5-1 to TRBJ1-2; D unclear. The CDR3 nucleotides are TGCGCCAGCCATTCTGGACTTTTTAACTATGGCTACACCTTC. This sequence encodes CASHSGLFNYGYTF.